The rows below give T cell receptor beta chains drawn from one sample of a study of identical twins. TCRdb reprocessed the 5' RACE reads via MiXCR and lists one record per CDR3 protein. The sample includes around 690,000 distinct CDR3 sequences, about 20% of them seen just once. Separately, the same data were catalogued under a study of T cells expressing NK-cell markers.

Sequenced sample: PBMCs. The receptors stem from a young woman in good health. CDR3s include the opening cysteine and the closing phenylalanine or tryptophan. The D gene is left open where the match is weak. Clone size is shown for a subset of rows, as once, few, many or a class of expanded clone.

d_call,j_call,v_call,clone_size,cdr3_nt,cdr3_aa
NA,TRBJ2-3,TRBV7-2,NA,TGTGCCAGCAGCTTAAGGGTGGGTGGTGCAGATACGCAGTATTTT,CASSLRVGGADTQYF
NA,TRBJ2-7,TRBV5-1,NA,TGCGCCAGCGGCCACGGGACTGCCGACGAGCAGTACTTC,CASGHGTADEQYF
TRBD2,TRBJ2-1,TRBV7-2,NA,TGTGCCAGCAGTTTTTACCAGGGAGGGAATGAGCAGTTCTTC,CASSFYQGGNEQFF
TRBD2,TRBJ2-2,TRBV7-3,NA,TGTGCCAGCAGCCCCCTGGGACTAGCGGGGGGGCCTCGGACCGGGGAGCTGTTTTTT,CASSPLGLAGGPRTGELFF
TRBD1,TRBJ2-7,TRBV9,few,TGTGCCAGCACCGGGACAGGGGGCGACGAGCAGTACTTC,CASTGTGGDEQYF
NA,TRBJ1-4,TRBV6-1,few,TGTGCCAGCAGGGCGTGGGGGACGTCCGGGTATGAAAAACTGTTTTTT,CASRAWGTSGYEKLFF
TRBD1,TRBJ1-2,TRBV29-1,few,TGCAGCGGAGGGACAGGGGCTAACTATGGCTACACCTTC,CSGGTGANYGYTF
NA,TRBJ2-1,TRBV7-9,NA,TGTGCCAGCAGCTTAGCGGCTACCCCGTTCTTC,CASSLAATPFF
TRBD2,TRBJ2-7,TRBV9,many,TGTGCCAGCAGCGGGGGACTAGCGAGTCCCTACGAGCAGTACTTC,CASSGGLASPYEQYF
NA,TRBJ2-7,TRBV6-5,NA,TGTGCCAGCAGTTACTCGCCGACAGGCCCCTACGAGCAGTACTTC,CASSYSPTGPYEQYF
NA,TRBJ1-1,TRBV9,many,TGTGCCAGCAGCCCACTGAGGAACACTGAAGCTTTCTTT,CASSPLRNTEAFF
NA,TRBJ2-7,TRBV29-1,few,TGCAGCGTTAGGGGGGCCTCCTACGAGCAGTACTTC,CSVRGASYEQYF
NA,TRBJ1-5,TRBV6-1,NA,TGTGCCAGCAACTCACAGACACCTAGCAATCAGCCCCAGCATTTT,CASNSQTPSNQPQHF
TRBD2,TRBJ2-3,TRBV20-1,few,TGCAGTGCTAGAGATATACTAGCGGGAGGGTGGGATACGCAGTATTTT,CSARDILAGGWDTQYF
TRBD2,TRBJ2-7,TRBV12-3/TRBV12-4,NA,TGTGCCAGCAGTTTTTGGGGCCTGACTAGCTCGACCTACGAGCAGTGCTTC,CASSFWGLTSSTYEQCF
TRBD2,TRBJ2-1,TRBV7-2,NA,TGTGCCAGCAGCTTAGGTCCCGGGACTAGCGGGACCAATGAGCAGTTCTTC,CASSLGPGTSGTNEQFF
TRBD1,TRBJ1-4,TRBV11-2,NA,TGTGCCAGCAGCGCGAGACAGGGCGTTAGGCTGTTTTTT,CASSARQGVRLFF
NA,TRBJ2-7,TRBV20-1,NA,TGCAGTGCTAGAAACCCGCAGGGTGGCACCTACGAGCAGTACTTC,CSARNPQGGTYEQYF
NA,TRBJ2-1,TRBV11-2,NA,TGTGCCAGCAGCTCCGGACCAAAGGATGAGCAGTTCTTC,CASSSGPKDEQFF
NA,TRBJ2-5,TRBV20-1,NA,TGCAGTGCTAGATCGAGCCTCGAGACCCAGTACTTC,CSARSSLETQYF
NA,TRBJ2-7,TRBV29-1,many,TGCAGCGTCCGGGTTTCCCCCTACGAGCAGTACTTC,CSVRVSPYEQYF
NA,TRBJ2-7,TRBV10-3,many,TGTGCCATCACTGTAGGGGACGAGCAGTACTTC,CAITVGDEQYF